One and the same sample provided the 27 T cell receptor beta chains below, sequenced in a study of blood T cells in healthy people across ages. For the second PCR, which ran for roughly 7 to 11 cycles, a sample-barcoded 5' primer and a J-beta primer mix were used. TCRdb reprocessed the 5' RACE reads via MiXCR and lists one record per CDR3 protein. The sample includes about a million distinct CDR3 sequences, approximately 38% of them seen just once. Input material: blood. These receptors all stem from a man aged 18 to 29 in good health.

J is TRBJ1-2 and V is TRBV10-3, with 9 bases that match TRBD1. Germline-derived CDR1 and CDR2 are ENHRY and SYGVKD. J lost 11 bases, V lost 6 bases, and 19 bases had no gene match. The CDR3 is 16 residues long. CDR3 region: CAISQLGDRASLGYTF. The CDR3 bases are TGTGCCATCAGCCAATTGGGGGACAGGGCATCGTTGGGATACACCTTC.

Remarks on this clonotype: Germline is not matched at one junction end, which may reflect a read error. The rearrangement joins TRBV6-5 to TRBJ2-1, with 9 bases fitting TRBD2. This CDR3 is 15 amino acids long. CDR1 and CDR2 from the germline V gene are MNHEY and SVGAGI. The CDR3 is CASSSSGRSSNGQFF. The DNA for the CDR3 is TGTGCCAGCAGTTCAAGCGGGAGGTCCTCTAATGGGCAGTTCTTC.

CDR3 protein: CAINRGTNEKLFF. CDR3 nucleotides: TGTGCCATTAACAGGGGAACTAATGAAAAACTGTTTTTT. The chain employs TRBV12-3 or TRBV12-4 and TRBJ1-4; the match to TRBD1 covers 7 bases. The CDR3 totals 13 residues. J lost 1 base, V lost 10 bases, and 3 bases had no gene match.

This CDR3 is CASKPGGSSNQPQHF. The CDR3 DNA follows: TGTGCCAGCAAACCCGGGGGAAGCAGCAATCAGCCCCAGCATTTT. V and J are TRBV12-3 or TRBV12-4 and TRBJ1-5; maybe TRBD1 (5 bases). This CDR3 has 15 residues. The V and J ends lost 7 bases and 1 base respectively, with 14 bases between them.

This clonotype has more than one count but fewer than ten. This chain joins TRBV20-1 and TRBJ2-7; maybe TRBD2 (6 bases). There are 16 residues in the CDR3. V gave up 7 bases and J gave up 3 bases, with 25 bases separating them. Looked up from germline, CDR1 is DFQATT and CDR2 is SNEGSKA (reference sequence). The CDR3 reads CSVTGEREDLDYEQYF. The CDR3 DNA reads TGCAGTGTTACCGGAGAAAGGGAGGACCTCGACTACGAGCAGTACTTC.

This clonotype showed up just a few times. The rearrangement joins TRBV5-1 to TRBJ2-3; a possible D gene is TRBD1 (7 bases). This CDR3 spans 19 amino acids. V dropped 3 bases and J dropped 6 bases, with 29 bases sitting between them. Germline V CDR1 and CDR2: SGHRS, YFSETQ. As DNA, the CDR3 is TGCGCCAGCAGCTGGTCCCCCGGGACAGAGATTAAGCGGGCGGATACGCAGTATTTT. It encodes CASSWSPGTEIKRADTQYF. Supplemented by reference TRBV5-1 and TRBJ2-3, the full variable domain reads KAGVTQTPRYLIKTRGQQVTLSCSPISGHRSVSWYQQTPGQGLQFLFEYFSETQRNKGNFPGRFSGRQFSNSRSEMNVSTLELGDSALYLCASSWSPGTEIKRADTQYFGPGTRLTVL.

The rearrangement joins TRBV7-2 to TRBJ1-2; D is perhaps TRBD1 (6 bases). Trimming took off 1 base at V and 4 bases at J, with 16 bases between the two ends. Germline V gene lookup returns CDR1 SGHTA and CDR2 FQGNSA. The length of the CDR3 is 16 residues. DNA of the CDR3: TGTGCCAGCAGCTTAGGCAGGGGCCGTAACTTCTATGGCTACACCTTC. This sequence encodes CASSLGRGRNFYGYTF.

Concerning this clonotype: The germline gene is not matched at one end of the junction; a read error may be the cause. This chain's CDR3 is CASNRKGRHLSGTGQRNYGHTF. CDR3 nucleotides: TGTGCCAGCAACCGAAAAGGGAGACACTTATCTGGGACCGGACAGAGAAACTATGGCCACACCTTC. The gene calls are TRBV27 and TRBJ1-2, with D possibly being TRBD1 (6 bases). Germline CDR1 is MNHEY and CDR2 is SMNVEV (reference sequence). This CDR3 has 22 residues.

The chain combines TRBV7-2 with TRBJ2-7; 7 positions agree with TRBD1. There are 14 residues in the CDR3. Germline-derived CDR1 and CDR2 are SGHTA and FQGNSA. J lost 7 bases, V lost 5 bases, and 11 bases had no gene match. Here the CDR3 DNA reads TGTGCCAGCAGCGAGAAGACAGGGCGCGATGAGCAGTACTTC. Translated: CASSEKTGRDEQYF.

The gene calls are TRBV29-1 and TRBJ2-7; D gene unclear. Between the trimmed V and J ends, which lost 1 base and 7 bases, there was a span of 14 bases. Germline V gene data show CDR1 as SQVTM and CDR2 as ANQGSEA. This CDR3 is built from 13 residues. The CDR3 sequence is CSVEVAIGNEQYF. The DNA for the CDR3 is TGCAGCGTTGAAGTGGCGATAGGCAATGAGCAGTACTTC.

This clonotype was counted once. The V gene is TRBV29-1, the J gene TRBJ2-5; weak D call: TRBD2 (6 bases). Germline V CDR1 and CDR2: SQVTM, ANQGSEA. V was clipped by 6 bases and J by 5 bases, with 19 bases between them. The CDR3 extends over 14 amino acids. Here the CDR3 DNA reads TGCAGCGTGGCGCCGGGACTTCGCTGGGAGACCCAGTACTTC. Protein product: CSVAPGLRWETQYF. Supplemented by reference TRBV29-1 and TRBJ2-5, the full variable domain reads SAVISQKPSRDICQRGTSLTIQCQVDSQVTMMFWYRQQPGQSLTLIATANQGSEATYESGFVIDKFPISRPNLTFSTLTVSNMSPEDSSIYLCSVAPGLRWETQYFGPGTRLLVL.

The chain recombines TRBV5-1 with TRBJ1-6; D is unresolved. CDR1 and CDR2 (germline): SGHRS, YFSETQ. The CDR3 has 14 residues. The germline V and J ends were trimmed by 0 bases and 10 bases, with 11 bases remaining between them. The CDR3 spells CASSLEGRSSPLHF. The CDR3 coding sequence is TGCGCCAGCAGCTTGGAGGGCAGGTCCTCACCCCTCCACTTT.

This clonotype has just a few counts. This chain joins TRBV28 and TRBJ2-7; 9 nucleotides agree with TRBD1. There are 16 residues in the CDR3. Looked up from germline, CDR1 is MDHEN and CDR2 is SYDVKM. V was clipped by 7 bases and J by 2 bases; unmatched bases: 12. The CDR3 DNA reads as TGTGCCAGCACCGTACTCGGACAGGGGCTGCCCTACGAGCAGTACTTC. Its translation is CASTVLGQGLPYEQYF.

The chain couples TRBV6-2 or TRBV6-3 to TRBJ1-1, with 7 bases matching TRBD1. The CDR3 covers 17 residues. V was clipped by 4 bases and J by 1 base; unmatched bases: 12. Germline values: CDR1 MNHEY, CDR2 SVGEGT. The CDR3 loop is CASSSHRGRNRNTEAFF. The DNA of the CDR3 is TGTGCCAGCAGTTCCCACAGGGGCAGGAATAGGAACACTGAAGCTTTCTTT.

The chain combines TRBV20-1 with TRBJ1-2, with TRBD1 matching over 7 bases. Trimming at V came to 3 bases and at J to 7 bases, leaving 5 bases not matched to a gene. Germline CDR1 is DFQATT and CDR2 is SNEGSKA (reference sequence). The CDR3 spans 12 residues. CDR3 amino acids: CSARRGTAGYTF. CDR3 bases: TGCAGTGCTAGGCGGGGGACAGCTGGCTACACCTTC.

This clonotype was picked up many times. V gene TRBV29-1 combines with J gene TRBJ2-3; D not certain. CDR3 size: 12 residues. Between the trimmed V and J ends, which lost 6 bases and 4 bases, there was a span of 11 bases. Germline CDR1 is SQVTM and CDR2 is ANQGSEA. The CDR3 DNA reads as TGCAGCGTGGGGTCTTCCGCAGATACGCAGTATTTT. It yields the protein CSVGSSADTQYF.

In this sample, this clonotype turned up a few times. This chain uses TRBV4-3 with TRBJ2-3; D remains unclear. Trimming left V 0 bases short and J 4 bases short, with 17 bases between. The CDR3 length is 17 residues. Germline V gene data show CDR1 as LGHNA and CDR2 as YSLEER. The chain's CDR3 is CASSQEWVGLVSDTQYF. The DNA for the CDR3 is TGCGCCAGCAGCCAAGAGTGGGTGGGCTTGGTATCAGATACGCAGTATTTT.

The chain joins TRBV5-6 to TRBJ1-2; D unresolved. The CDR3 covers 14 residues. The ends were cut back, 4 bases at V and 5 bases at J, with 15 bases in the middle. The germline V gene has CDR1 SGHDT and CDR2 YYEEEE. The DNA of the CDR3 is TGTGCCAGCAGCGCCGGATCAACCTCATATGGCTACACCTTC. Translating it yields CASSAGSTSYGYTF.

CDR3 region: CASNFSPDFANEQFF. CDR3 DNA: TGTGCCAGCAACTTCTCGCCGGATTTCGCCAATGAGCAGTTCTTC. The gene calls are TRBV7-2 and TRBJ2-1; D gene uncertain. The germline V gene encodes CDR1 SGHTA and CDR2 FQGNSA. The V and J ends lost 7 bases and 6 bases respectively, with 19 bases between them. The CDR3 length is 15 residues. Filled out from reference TRBV7-2 and TRBJ2-1, the complete variable domain reads GAGVSQSPSNKVTEKGKDVELRCDPISGHTALYWYRQSLGQGLEFLIYFQGNSAPDKSGLPSDRFSAERTGGSVSTLTIQRTQQEDSAVYLCASNFSPDFANEQFFGPGTRLTVL.

This clonotype came up a few times. V gene TRBV3-1 combines with J gene TRBJ2-4; D call uncertain. The last part of the DNA fits TRBJ2-7 better; the J call may be wrong. Germline loops: CDR1 LGHDT, CDR2 YNNKEL (reference sequence). There are 13 residues in the CDR3. Here the CDR3 DNA reads TGTGCCAGCAGCCAAGATTCGGGCGACGAGCAGTACTTC. This translates into CASSQDSGDEQYF.

The rearrangement links TRBV2 to TRBJ1-2; D remains unclear. Per germline, CDR1 SNHLY and CDR2 FYNNEI. The V gene lost 2 bases and the J gene lost 5 bases, with 12 bases spanning the gap. CDR3 length: 14 amino acids. In nucleotides, the CDR3 is TGTGCCAGCAGTGAAAACGGGCCCTTTTATGGCTACACCTTC. Amino acid sequence: CASSENGPFYGYTF.

The chain is built from TRBV3-1 and TRBJ2-1; 8 bases map to TRBD2. Germline assignment: CDR1 LGHDT and CDR2 YNNKEL (reference sequence). The CDR3 extends over 15 amino acids. V lost 5 bases, J lost 7 bases, and 10 bases stayed unmatched. The CDR3 nucleotides read TGTGCCAGCAGCAAGTCGGGGTCGGGGGGGAATGAGCAGTTCTTC. Translated: CASSKSGSGGNEQFF.

The chain links TRBV12-3 or TRBV12-4 to TRBJ1-1; D is unresolved. This CDR3 has 14 residues. The germline V and J ends were trimmed by 3 bases and 1 base, with 9 bases remaining between them. The CDR3 DNA reads as TGTGCCAGCAGTTTCCAGGTTAAGAACACTGAAGCTTTCTTT. The encoded protein is CASSFQVKNTEAFF.

The genes are TRBV9 and TRBJ2-1, with 8 bases matching TRBD2. V was clipped by 4 bases and J by 0 bases; unmatched bases: 18. The CDR3 has 20 residues. Germline lookup yields CDR1 SGDLS and CDR2 YYNGEE. The CDR3 DNA is TGTGCCAGCAGCCGTGGTAATCTGGCGGGGGGTGAGAGCTCCTACAATGAGCAGTTCTTC. Its protein product is CASSRGNLAGGESSYNEQFF. Using reference TRBV9 and TRBJ2-1 for the parts outside the CDR3, the full variable domain is DSGVTQTPKHLITATGQRVTLRCSPRSGDLSVYWYQQSLDQGLQFLIQYYNGEERAKGNILERFSAQQFPDLHSELNLSSLELGDSALYFCASSRGNLAGGESSYNEQFFGPGTRLTVL.

This clonotype turned up a few times. The chain uses TRBV14 and TRBJ2-3; D tentatively fits TRBD1 or TRBD2 (5 bases each). This CDR3 region has 17 residues. CDR1 is SGHDN and CDR2 is FVKESK in the germline V gene. V was cut by 1 base and J by 4 bases, with 18 bases left in between. The CDR3, as DNA: TGTGCCAGCAGCCAAGGGAACTGGGACCCCGGGCCAGATACGCAGTATTTT. This sequence encodes CASSQGNWDPGPDTQYF.

The chain has TRBV6-1 and TRBJ2-4, with 9 bases fitting TRBD1. J gave up 8 bases and V 1 base, and 6 bases lay outside the gene matches. The CDR3 is 15 amino acids. Germline CDR1 and CDR2: MNHNS and SASEGT. CDR3 in amino acids: CASSEGDRELDIQYF. The CDR3 DNA is TGTGCCAGCAGTGAAGGGGACAGGGAGTTGGACATTCAGTACTTC.

The J gene is TRBJ1-2, the V gene TRBV6-6; TRBD1 aligns across 7 bases. This CDR3 region has 15 residues. Trimming at V came to 8 bases and at J to 4 bases, leaving 13 bases not matched to a gene. CDR1 MNHNY and CDR2 SVGAGI come from the germline V gene (reference sequence). CDR3 region: CASRKNRDSTYGYTF. The CDR3 DNA reads TGTGCCAGCCGAAAAAACCGGGACAGCACCTATGGCTACACCTTC.